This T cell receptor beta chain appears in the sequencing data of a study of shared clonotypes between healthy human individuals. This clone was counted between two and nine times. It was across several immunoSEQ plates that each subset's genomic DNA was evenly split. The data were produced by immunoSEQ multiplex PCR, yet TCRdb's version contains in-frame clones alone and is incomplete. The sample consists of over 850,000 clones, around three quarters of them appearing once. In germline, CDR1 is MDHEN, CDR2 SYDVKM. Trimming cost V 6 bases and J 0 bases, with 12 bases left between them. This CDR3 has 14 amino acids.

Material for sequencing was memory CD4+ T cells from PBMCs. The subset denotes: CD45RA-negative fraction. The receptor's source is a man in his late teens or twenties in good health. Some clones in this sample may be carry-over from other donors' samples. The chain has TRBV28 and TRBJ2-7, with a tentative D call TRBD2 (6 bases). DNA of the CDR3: TGTGCCAGCAGCGAAGCGGGCAACTCCTACGAGCAGTACTTC. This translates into CASSEAGNSYEQYF.